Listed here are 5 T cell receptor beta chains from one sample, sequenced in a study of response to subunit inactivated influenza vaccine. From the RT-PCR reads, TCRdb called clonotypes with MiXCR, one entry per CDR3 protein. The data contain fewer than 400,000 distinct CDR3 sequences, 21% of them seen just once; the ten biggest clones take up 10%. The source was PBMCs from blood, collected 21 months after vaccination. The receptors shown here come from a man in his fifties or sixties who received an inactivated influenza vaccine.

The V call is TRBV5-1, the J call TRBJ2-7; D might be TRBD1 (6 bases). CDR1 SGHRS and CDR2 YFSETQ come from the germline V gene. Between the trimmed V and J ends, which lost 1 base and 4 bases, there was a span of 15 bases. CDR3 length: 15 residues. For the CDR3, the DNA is TGCGCCAGCAGCTTGTCATCGGACAGAGGATACGAGCAGTACTTC. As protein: CASSLSSDRGYEQYF.

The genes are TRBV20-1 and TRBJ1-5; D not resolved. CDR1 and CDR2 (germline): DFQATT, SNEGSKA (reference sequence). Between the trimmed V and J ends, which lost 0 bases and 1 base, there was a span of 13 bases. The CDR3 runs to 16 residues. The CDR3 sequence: CSARDQERMSNQPQHF. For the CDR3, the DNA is TGCAGTGCTAGAGACCAGGAGAGAATGAGCAATCAGCCCCAGCATTTT.

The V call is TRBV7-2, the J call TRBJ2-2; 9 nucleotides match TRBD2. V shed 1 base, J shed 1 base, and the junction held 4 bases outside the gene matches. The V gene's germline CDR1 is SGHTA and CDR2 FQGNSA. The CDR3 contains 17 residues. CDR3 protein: CASSLVGLAWNTGELFF. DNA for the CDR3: TGTGCCAGCAGCTTAGTGGGACTAGCCTGGAACACCGGGGAGCTGTTTTTT. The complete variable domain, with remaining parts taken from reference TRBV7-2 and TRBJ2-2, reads GAGVSQSPSNKVTEKGKDVELRCDPISGHTALYWYRQSLGQGLEFLIYFQGNSAPDKSGLPSDRFSAERTGGSVSTLTIQRTQQEDSAVYLCASSLVGLAWNTGELFFGEGSRLTVL.

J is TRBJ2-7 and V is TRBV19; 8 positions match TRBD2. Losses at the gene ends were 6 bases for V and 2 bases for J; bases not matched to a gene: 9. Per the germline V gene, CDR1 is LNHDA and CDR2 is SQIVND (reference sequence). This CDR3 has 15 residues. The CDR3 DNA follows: TGTGCCAGTAGCACGGCCAGCGGGGGAACCTACGAGCAGTACTTC. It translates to CASSTASGGTYEQYF.

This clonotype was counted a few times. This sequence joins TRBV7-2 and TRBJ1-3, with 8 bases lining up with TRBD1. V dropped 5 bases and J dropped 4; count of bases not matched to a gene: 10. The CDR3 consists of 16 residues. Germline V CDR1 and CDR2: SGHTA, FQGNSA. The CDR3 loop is CASSGRTGRAGNTIYF. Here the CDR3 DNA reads TGTGCCAGCAGCGGCCGGACAGGGAGGGCAGGAAACACCATATATTTT.